Listed below are T cell receptor beta chains from one sample, sequenced in a study of OX40 agonist ivuxolimab in advanced cancers. The protocol was immunoSEQ multiplex PCR, while the TCRdb copy is restricted to in-frame clones and leaves out a portion. The table has tens of thousands of clones, 88% seen once. The sample in question was CD4+ or CD8+ T cells sorted from blood, obtained in a trial of the OX40 agonist ivuxolimab. The receptors derive from an adult with an advanced solid tumor such as melanoma, head and neck, liver or kidney cancer. Both conserved end residues are part of each CDR3. D genes are given only for firm matches. Clone size is stated in some rows and not others, as once, few, many or a class when expanded.

v_call: TRBV7-9; clone_size: .; d_call: TRBD1; j_call: TRBJ2-5; cdr3_nt: TGTGCCAGCAGCTTGGACAGGGTCGTCTCCCTACAAGAGACCCAGTACTTC; cdr3_aa: CASSLDRVVSLQETQYF
v_call: TRBV7-2; clone_size: .; d_call: TRBD1; j_call: TRBJ2-1; cdr3_nt: TGTGCCAGCAGCTCCCGACAGGGGAGCAATGAGCAGTTCTTC; cdr3_aa: CASSSRQGSNEQFF
v_call: TRBV7-9; clone_size: few; d_call: .; j_call: TRBJ2-7; cdr3_nt: TGTGCCGTCGGGACATTACAGGGCGAGCAGTACTTC; cdr3_aa: CAVGTLQGEQYF
v_call: TRBV7-6; clone_size: .; d_call: .; j_call: TRBJ2-5; cdr3_nt: TGTGCCAGCAGCCCCGACGGGGCCGGAACCCAGTACTTC; cdr3_aa: CASSPDGAGTQYF
v_call: TRBV29-1; clone_size: .; d_call: TRBD1; j_call: TRBJ1-2; cdr3_nt: TGCAGCGTGACCCGGGACAGCGGGTATGGCTACACCTTC; cdr3_aa: CSVTRDSGYGYTF
v_call: TRBV6-5; clone_size: .; d_call: .; j_call: TRBJ1-6; cdr3_nt: TGTGCCAGCAGTTTAACAGGGAAGAATTCACCCCTCCACTTT; cdr3_aa: CASSLTGKNSPLHF
v_call: TRBV6-5; clone_size: .; d_call: .; j_call: TRBJ1-6; cdr3_nt: TGTGCCAGCAGTTACTCCCGAGTTATGAATTCACCCCTCCACTTT; cdr3_aa: CASSYSRVMNSPLHF
v_call: TRBV11-3; clone_size: .; d_call: .; j_call: TRBJ2-2; cdr3_nt: TGTGCCAGCGGTAAGACGGGGACGCTTCTGCGCGGGGAGCTGTTTTTT; cdr3_aa: CASGKTGTLLRGELFF
v_call: TRBV28; clone_size: .; d_call: TRBD1; j_call: TRBJ1-5; cdr3_nt: TGTGCCACCAGGGGGGGTAATCAGCCCCAGCATTTT; cdr3_aa: CATRGGNQPQHF
v_call: TRBV7-2; clone_size: once; d_call: .; j_call: TRBJ2-7; cdr3_nt: TGTGCCAGCAGCTCCTACGAGAGGGGGGGAAAGTACTTC; cdr3_aa: CASSSYERGGKYF
v_call: TRBV29-1; clone_size: .; d_call: .; j_call: TRBJ2-7; cdr3_nt: TGCAGCGTTGCTGTTCCACCTTCCGCTGGGGAGCAGTACTTC; cdr3_aa: CSVAVPPSAGEQYF
v_call: TRBV7-2; clone_size: .; d_call: .; j_call: TRBJ1-1; cdr3_nt: TGTGCCAGCAGCTCAGGGGAAGGCACTGAAGCTTTCTTT; cdr3_aa: CASSSGEGTEAFF
v_call: TRBV18; clone_size: .; d_call: TRBD1; j_call: TRBJ2-3; cdr3_nt: TGTGCCAGCTCACCGGAGGTCGGGACAGGAGCAACGCAGTATTTT; cdr3_aa: CASSPEVGTGATQYF
v_call: TRBV2; clone_size: few; d_call: TRBD1; j_call: TRBJ1-2; cdr3_nt: TGTGCCAGCTCGGGACAGGGAAGAGGCTACACCTTC; cdr3_aa: CASSGQGRGYTF
v_call: TRBV29-1; clone_size: .; d_call: TRBD2; j_call: TRBJ2-7; cdr3_nt: TGCAGCGTTGAAGTAGCGGGTCGTTCTTACGAGCAGTACTTC; cdr3_aa: CSVEVAGRSYEQYF
v_call: TRBV7-2; clone_size: .; d_call: .; j_call: TRBJ2-2; cdr3_nt: TGTGCCAGCATCAGGGAGTACAACACCGGGGAGCTGTTTTTT; cdr3_aa: CASIREYNTGELFF
v_call: TRBV28; clone_size: .; d_call: .; j_call: TRBJ1-3; cdr3_nt: TGTGCCAGCAGTTTAAGCCGGGACTCTGGAAACACCATATATTTT; cdr3_aa: CASSLSRDSGNTIYF
v_call: TRBV18; clone_size: .; d_call: TRBD1; j_call: TRBJ1-2; cdr3_nt: TGTGCCAGCTCACCCGGGACAGGTTCCTATGGCTACACCTTC; cdr3_aa: CASSPGTGSYGYTF
v_call: TRBV4-2; clone_size: .; d_call: .; j_call: TRBJ2-5; cdr3_nt: TGTGCCAGCAGCCAAGGCTCATCAGGGCAAGAGACCCAGTACTTC; cdr3_aa: CASSQGSSGQETQYF
v_call: TRBV6-1; clone_size: .; d_call: TRBD1; j_call: TRBJ2-5; cdr3_nt: TGTGCCAGCAGTGGCCAAGGACAGGGCACGGAGACCCAGTACTTC; cdr3_aa: CASSGQGQGTETQYF
v_call: TRBV2; clone_size: once; d_call: .; j_call: TRBJ1-4; cdr3_nt: TGTGCCAGCAGCCATCGGACGGGGAAGAATGAAAAACTGTTTTTT; cdr3_aa: CASSHRTGKNEKLFF
v_call: TRBV25-1; clone_size: .; d_call: .; j_call: TRBJ2-6; cdr3_nt: TGTGCCAGCAGTGAACGGTCAATCTCTGGGGCCAACGTCCTGACTTTC; cdr3_aa: CASSERSISGANVLTF
v_call: TRBV7-7; clone_size: .; d_call: TRBD2; j_call: TRBJ2-1; cdr3_nt: TGTGCCAGCAGCCTGGGACTAGCGGGATCAGAGGAGCAGTTCTTC; cdr3_aa: CASSLGLAGSEEQFF
v_call: TRBV12-5; clone_size: .; d_call: .; j_call: TRBJ1-2; cdr3_nt: TGTGCTAGTGGTTTGGTAGCGTGGGTCTATGGCTACACCTTC; cdr3_aa: CASGLVAWVYGYTF
v_call: TRBV7-2; clone_size: .; d_call: .; j_call: TRBJ2-3; cdr3_nt: TGTGCCAGCAGCCCCGTAAACAGGGTTACCACAGATACGCAGTATTTT; cdr3_aa: CASSPVNRVTTDTQYF
v_call: TRBV6-6; clone_size: .; d_call: TRBD2; j_call: TRBJ2-1; cdr3_nt: TGTGCCATATCGGGGGGGGGCTCCTACAATGAGCAGTTCTTC; cdr3_aa: CAISGGGSYNEQFF
v_call: TRBV7-2; clone_size: .; d_call: .; j_call: TRBJ1-5; cdr3_nt: TGTGCCAGCAGCCGTTCAGGAGCTTGGCCCCAGCATTTT; cdr3_aa: CASSRSGAWPQHF
v_call: TRBV11-3; clone_size: .; d_call: .; j_call: TRBJ2-7; cdr3_nt: TGTGCCAGCAGCTTAGTAGGTCCCGGCTACGAGCAGTACTTC; cdr3_aa: CASSLVGPGYEQYF
v_call: TRBV6-6; clone_size: few; d_call: .; j_call: TRBJ2-3; cdr3_nt: TGTGCCAGCAGTTACCGCCGGCTCCCAGGGACAGATACGCAGTATTTT; cdr3_aa: CASSYRRLPGTDTQYF
v_call: TRBV27; clone_size: .; d_call: .; j_call: TRBJ1-1; cdr3_nt: TGTGCCAGCAGTTTACGGGCATCGAACACTGAAGCTTTCTTT; cdr3_aa: CASSLRASNTEAFF
v_call: TRBV5-6; clone_size: .; d_call: .; j_call: TRBJ2-7; cdr3_nt: TGTGCCAGCAGCCGCGAATTTGTCGACGAGCAGTACTTC; cdr3_aa: CASSREFVDEQYF
v_call: TRBV7-2; clone_size: .; d_call: .; j_call: TRBJ1-2; cdr3_nt: TGTGCCAGCAGCTTAGCAGGCATCTATGGCTACACCTTC; cdr3_aa: CASSLAGIYGYTF
v_call: TRBV7-2; clone_size: .; d_call: .; j_call: TRBJ2-3; cdr3_nt: TGTGCCAGCAGCTTAGATAGCTACACAGATACGCAGTATTTT; cdr3_aa: CASSLDSYTDTQYF
v_call: TRBV18; clone_size: .; d_call: .; j_call: TRBJ1-2; cdr3_nt: TGTGCCAGCTCGGCTAGGGAGCCAACTTTCTATGGCTACACCTTC; cdr3_aa: CASSAREPTFYGYTF
v_call: TRBV10-3; clone_size: .; d_call: .; j_call: TRBJ1-3; cdr3_nt: TGTGCCATCAGTGAGTCTGGTAACGGAAACACCATATATTTT; cdr3_aa: CAISESGNGNTIYF
v_call: TRBV18; clone_size: .; d_call: .; j_call: TRBJ1-5; cdr3_nt: TGTGCCAGCTCACCGGGGCCTCTCGGCAATCAGCCCCAGCATTTT; cdr3_aa: CASSPGPLGNQPQHF
v_call: TRBV28; clone_size: .; d_call: .; j_call: TRBJ2-5; cdr3_nt: TGTGCCAGCACCCCCGGAGGCAGACCTGCAAGAGACGCCCAGTACTTC; cdr3_aa: CASTPGGRPARDAQYF
v_call: TRBV6-6; clone_size: .; d_call: .; j_call: TRBJ1-1; cdr3_nt: TGTGCCAGCAGTTACCGCGGGAGGAACACTGAAGCTTTCTTT; cdr3_aa: CASSYRGRNTEAFF
v_call: TRBV30; clone_size: .; d_call: .; j_call: TRBJ2-2; cdr3_nt: TGTGCCTGGAGTGCATCACGGAACACCGGGGAGCTGTTTTTT; cdr3_aa: CAWSASRNTGELFF
v_call: TRBV28; clone_size: .; d_call: TRBD2; j_call: TRBJ2-5; cdr3_nt: TGTGCCAGCAGTTTGCAATACTCAGCCGGGACTAGTTTCGGAGAGACCCAGTACTTC; cdr3_aa: CASSLQYSAGTSFGETQYF
v_call: TRBV2; clone_size: .; d_call: .; j_call: TRBJ1-6; cdr3_nt: TGTGCCAGCAGTGAACGGGGCAGGGCGAATTCACCCCTCCACTTT; cdr3_aa: CASSERGRANSPLHF
v_call: TRBV7-9; clone_size: .; d_call: .; j_call: TRBJ2-5; cdr3_nt: TGTGCCAGCAGCCCACCGATCCAAGAGACCCAGTACTTC; cdr3_aa: CASSPPIQETQYF
v_call: TRBV6-4; clone_size: .; d_call: TRBD2; j_call: TRBJ2-3; cdr3_nt: TGTGCCAGCAGTGAGCTAGCGGGAGGATGGGATACGCAGTATTTT; cdr3_aa: CASSELAGGWDTQYF